Sequencing of this T cell receptor (beta chain) was carried out in a study of cytomegalovirus exposure and HLA in healthy donors. General study points: A later analysis associated 15,000 or so TCR beta sequences with HLA alleles at a 0.05 false discovery rate. Specific recognition of CMV antigens was confirmed in vitro for a few chains (all CMV-associated). Sequencing probably produced one cluster of sequence variants that were highly shared. It has been reported that TCR beta sequences accurately predicted the HLA-A and HLA-B alleles of most subjects.

The PCR had 60 Vbeta and 13 Jbeta primers. Using immunoSEQ multiplex PCR, the repertoire was profiled, and TCRdb retains in-frame clones only, with some absent. The table lists some 120,000 clones, 60% to 85% of them singletons, with 0.95% to 1.5% in the top ten. The CDR3 length is 15 residues. Trimming cost V 6 bases and J 7 bases, with 18 bases left between them. CDR1 MNHEY and CDR2 SVGAGI come from the germline V gene. On this clone itself: The antigen remains undetermined.

Sequenced sample: PBMCs. The TCR comes from a female donor in good health and CMV-seronegative. The J gene is TRBJ2-2, the V gene TRBV6-5; tentatively, D is TRBD1 (6 bases). The CDR3 sequence is CASRPSTGFGGELFF. The CDR3 nucleotides are TGTGCCAGCAGGCCGAGTACAGGGTTTGGCGGGGAGCTGTTTTTT.